The 11 T cell receptor beta chains below come from one sample, sequenced in a study of radiotherapy plus CTLA-4 blockade in lung cancer. Data came from immunoSEQ multiplex PCR; TCRdb stores just in-frame clones and leaves some out. Of fewer than 65,000 clones in the sample, around four fifths were seen once. Sequences were derived from peripheral blood, sampled from a patient treated with radiotherapy plus ipilimumab. These receptors came from a human donor with non-small cell lung cancer whose response to radiotherapy plus ipilimumab could not be evaluated.

This clone was detected only once. Relative to the germline gene, one junction end is altered; a read error may explain this. The chain links TRBV15 to TRBJ1-1; the D is unclear. This CDR3 is 15 amino acids long. Germline assignment: CDR1 LNHNV and CDR2 YYDKDF (reference sequence). In DNA, the CDR3 is TGTGCCACCAGCAGAGTAGATTATGCGAACTCTGAAGCTTTCTTT. Translating gives CATSRVDYANSEAFF. Looking up the rest from reference TRBV15 and TRBJ1-1 gives the full variable domain: DAMVIQNPRYQVTQFGKPVTLSCSQTLNHNVMYWYQQKSSQAPKLLFHYYDKDFNNEADTPDNFQSRRPNTSFCFLDIRSPGLGDTAMYLCATSRVDYANSEAFFGQGTRLTVV.

This chain links TRBV6-1 with TRBJ2-2; 10 bases map to TRBD1. This CDR3 contains 17 residues. Germline-derived CDR1 and CDR2 are MNHNS and SASEGT. V gave up 4 bases and J gave up 6 bases; unmatched junction bases: 11. CDR3 nucleotide sequence: TGTGCCAGCAGTGGCCGGGACAGGGGAGGTTGGGCCGGGGAGCTGTTTTTT. As protein: CASSGRDRGGWAGELFF.

The V and J genes are TRBV15 and TRBJ1-3, with a tentative D call TRBD1 (5 bases). CDR3 size: 16 residues. Germline loops: CDR1 LNHNV, CDR2 YYDKDF (reference sequence). The germline V and J ends were trimmed by 1 base and 2 bases, with 12 bases remaining between them. The CDR3 nucleotides are TGTGCCACCAGCAGAGCCAGGGAACTCGCTGGAAACACCATATATTTT. Protein sequence: CATSRARELAGNTIYF. Together with reference TRBV15 and TRBJ1-3, the CDR3 gives the full variable domain: DAMVIQNPRYQVTQFGKPVTLSCSQTLNHNVMYWYQQKSSQAPKLLFHYYDKDFNNEADTPDNFQSRRPNTSFCFLDIRSPGLGDTAMYLCATSRARELAGNTIYFGEGSWLTVV.

This rearrangement joins TRBV30 to TRBJ2-3; 7 nucleotides match TRBD2. V lost 3 bases and J lost 0; bases outside the gene matches: 6. The CDR3 loop spans 15 amino acids. Germline lookup yields CDR1 GTSNPN and CDR2 SVGIG (reference sequence). For the CDR3, the DNA is TGTGCCTGGAGGCGGGGGAGCCCCAGCACAGATACGCAGTATTTT. Translation gives CAWRRGSPSTDTQYF.

This chain uses TRBV4-3 with TRBJ2-1; the D is unclear. CDR3 length: 12 amino acids. CDR1 LGHNA and CDR2 YSLEER come from the germline V gene. Trimming took off 2 bases at V and 10 bases at J, with 9 bases between the two ends. CDR3 sequence (DNA): TGCGCCAGCAGCCAACTCAACAGCGAGCAGTTCTTC. This translates into CASSQLNSEQFF.

In its sample, this clone was seen a few times. The genes are TRBV4-3 and TRBJ2-3; the match to TRBD2 covers 11 bases. Germline loops: CDR1 LGHNA, CDR2 YSLEER. The CDR3 covers 16 residues. V dropped 4 bases and J dropped 4; count of bases not matched to a gene: 7. CDR3 residues: CASSRTLAGAADTQYF. The CDR3 DNA follows: TGCGCCAGCAGCCGAACACTAGCGGGAGCTGCAGATACGCAGTATTTT.

The chain couples TRBV5-1 to TRBJ2-7, with 8 bases identical to TRBD1. The V and J ends lost 1 base and 0 bases, in that order; junction bases with no gene match: 9. Germline V CDR1 and CDR2: SGHRS, YFSETQ. The CDR3 consists of 17 residues. The CDR3 bases are TGCGCCAGCAGCTTGTGGGGGGACAGGATAAGCTCCTACGAGCAGTACTTC. Its translation: CASSLWGDRISSYEQYF.

The count of this clone is one. The rearrangement links TRBV2 to TRBJ2-3; 8 nucleotides agree with TRBD2. Germline V lookup: CDR1 SNHLY, CDR2 FYNNEI. There are 15 residues in the CDR3. Trimming at V came to 2 bases and at J to 1 base, leaving 2 bases not matched to a gene. The CDR3 DNA is TGTGCCAGCAGTGAAACTAGCGGAGGCACAGATACGCAGTATTTT. Residues: CASSETSGGTDTQYF. Full variable domain (rest looked up from reference TRBV2 and TRBJ2-3): EPEVTQTPSHQVTQMGQEVILRCVPISNHLYFYWYRQILGQKVEFLVSFYNNEISEKSEIFDDQFSVERPDGSNFTLKIRSTKLEDSAMYFCASSETSGGTDTQYFGPGTRLTVL.

The chain couples TRBV9 to TRBJ2-3; 10 bases agree with TRBD2. Looked up from germline, CDR1 is SGDLS and CDR2 is YYNGEE. The CDR3 is 16 amino acids. Germline trimming cut 1 base from V and 3 bases from J; bases unmatched to any gene: 5. CDR3 protein: CASSVKVAGGTDTQYF. The DNA for the CDR3 is TGTGCCAGCAGCGTAAAGGTAGCGGGAGGTACAGATACGCAGTATTTT.

The chain carries TRBV28 and TRBJ2-3; 9 bases align to TRBD1. Per the germline V gene, CDR1 is MDHEN and CDR2 is SYDVKM. This CDR3 is built from 15 residues. Losses at the gene ends were 5 bases for V and 3 bases for J; bases not matched to a gene: 6. In DNA form, the CDR3 reads TGTGCCAGCAGTCTTCGACAGGGGGGGACAGATACGCAGTATTTT. Amino acids: CASSLRQGGTDTQYF.

The chain joins TRBV9 to TRBJ1-1; the D gene is possibly TRBD1 (5 bases). The CDR3 totals 14 residues. With 3 bases removed from V and 1 base from J, the gap between germline ends came to 10 bases. Looked up from germline, CDR1 is SGDLS and CDR2 is YYNGEE. The CDR3, as DNA: TGTGCCAGCAGCGACTCGGGGGGGAACACTGAAGCTTTCTTT. The encoded protein is CASSDSGGNTEAFF.